This passage covers 31 T cell receptor beta chains from one sample sequenced in a study of shared clonotypes between healthy human individuals. The repertoire was sequenced with immunoSEQ multiplex PCR; TCRdb's copy has only in-frame clones and lacks some. This table has more than 2 million clones, 90% to 95% appearing once. Terminally differentiated effector memory CD45RA+ cells were excluded by CCR7 positive selection of CD45RO-negative cells. Material: naive CD8+ T cells from PBMCs. These receptors were obtained from a man between 18 and 35 years old in good health. Some clones in this sample may be carry-over from other donors' samples.

The chain links TRBV30 to TRBJ2-7; no clear D. The germline gives CDR1 GTSNPN, CDR2 SVGIG (reference sequence). This CDR3 has 12 amino acids. The V end was cut by 4 bases, the J end by 0 bases, with 7 bases between. The chain's CDR3 is CAWTQTSYEQYF. In nucleotides, the CDR3 is TGTGCCTGGACACAGACCTCCTACGAGCAGTACTTC.

The rearrangement links TRBV5-1 to TRBJ1-2; D is unclear. V was shortened by 4 bases and J by 7 bases, with 11 bases between the two germline ends. In germline, CDR1 is SGHRS, CDR2 YFSETQ. The CDR3 extends over 12 amino acids. DNA of the CDR3: TGCGCCAGCAGCCCCGTTTGGGGTGGCTACACCTTC. It yields the protein CASSPVWGGYTF.

The chain joins TRBV5-8 to TRBJ2-3, with D perhaps TRBD1 or TRBD2 (5 bases each). Trimming pared 0 bases from V and 5 bases from J, leaving 19 bases between. The CDR3 runs 17 residues. Germline CDR1 reads SGHTS; CDR2 reads YDEGEE. This chain's CDR3 is CASSLDPGRLSQDTQYF. In nucleotides, the CDR3 is TGTGCCAGCAGCTTGGATCCGGGACGGCTTTCACAAGATACGCAGTATTTT.

In this sample, this clone turned up a few times. This specimen includes other DNA sequences encoding the same CDR3. The J gene is TRBJ1-1, the V gene TRBV28, with TRBD1 matching over 7 bases. This CDR3 has 14 amino acids. Trimming at V came to 2 bases and at J to 5 bases, leaving 5 bases not matched to a gene. In germline, CDR1 is MDHEN, CDR2 SYDVKM. The CDR3 coding sequence is TGTGCCAGCAGTTTAGCAGGGGGTGGGACTGAAGCTTTCTTT. This gives the protein CASSLAGGGTEAFF.

Only one count was recorded for this clone. The rearrangement joins TRBV27 to TRBJ2-1; a possible D gene is TRBD1 (5 bases). This CDR3 is 14 amino acids long. The germline V gene encodes CDR1 MNHEY and CDR2 SMNVEV (reference sequence). Trimming shortened V by 4 bases and J by 6 bases, and 13 bases separated the two germline ends. For the CDR3, the DNA is TGTGCCAGCAGTTGGGTAGTCCAGGGCAATGAGCAGTTCTTC. Translation gives CASSWVVQGNEQFF.

This rearrangement joins TRBV7-9 to TRBJ1-2, with D possibly matching TRBD1 (6 bases). Germline assignment: CDR1 SEHNR and CDR2 FQNEAQ (reference sequence). The CDR3 runs to 13 residues. Trimming took off 8 bases at V and 5 bases at J, with 15 bases between the two ends. CDR3 in amino acids: CASEWGADYGYTF. In nucleotides, the CDR3 is TGTGCCAGCGAATGGGGGGCTGATTATGGCTACACCTTC.

The chain uses TRBV7-3 and TRBJ2-7; weak D call: TRBD1 (6 bases). Trimming removed 5 bases at V and 2 bases at J, with 22 bases between. Germline V CDR1 and CDR2: SGHTA, FQGTGA. This CDR3 has 17 residues. In nucleotides, the CDR3 is TGTGCCAGCAGCCCAAGGGGTCTACAGGGAAGGGCCTACGAGCAGTACTTC. It yields the protein CASSPRGLQGRAYEQYF.

This clone has a single count. The rearrangement joins TRBV7-2 to TRBJ2-3; 9 positions match TRBD2. The V gene end was trimmed by 8 bases and the J gene end by 3 bases; junction bases not matched to a gene: 6. Germline loops: CDR1 SGHTA, CDR2 FQGNSA. The CDR3 runs 14 residues. The CDR3 protein is CASGHGLATDTQYF. CDR3 sequence (DNA): TGTGCCAGCGGCCACGGACTAGCGACAGATACGCAGTATTTT. Full variable domain (rest looked up from reference TRBV7-2 and TRBJ2-3): GAGVSQSPSNKVTEKGKDVELRCDPISGHTALYWYRQSLGQGLEFLIYFQGNSAPDKSGLPSDRFSAERTGGSVSTLTIQRTQQEDSAVYLCASGHGLATDTQYFGPGTRLTVL.

The chain couples TRBV27 to TRBJ1-2; D is possibly TRBD1 (5 bases). V was clipped by 4 bases and J by 4 bases, with 22 bases between them. Germline V lookup: CDR1 MNHEY, CDR2 SMNVEV (reference sequence). This CDR3 has 17 residues. The CDR3 coding sequence is TGTGCCAGCAGTTCGGTGGGGGGAGCAGATGGACCCTATGGCTACACCTTC. Translating gives CASSSVGGADGPYGYTF.

The chain links TRBV9 to TRBJ2-7, with D hard to call. The V end lost 4 bases, the J end lost 2 bases, and 19 bases lay between the germline ends. The germline gives CDR1 SGDLS, CDR2 YYNGEE. The CDR3 has 16 residues. CDR3 amino acids: CASSPLPTSGAYEQYF. The CDR3 DNA sequence: TGTGCCAGCAGCCCCCTCCCGACCTCAGGCGCCTACGAGCAGTACTTC.

Of note for this clone: The sample holds other DNA sequences that translate to the same CDR3. The CDR3 is CASSSRTLQETQYF. As DNA, the CDR3 is TGTGCCAGCAGCTCGCGGACACTTCAAGAGACCCAGTACTTC. The genes are TRBV7-9 and TRBJ2-5, with D perhaps matching TRBD1 (5 bases). CDR1 and CDR2 from the germline V gene are SEHNR and FQNEAQ (reference sequence). This CDR3 is 14 amino acids long. The V gene lost 4 bases and the J gene lost 2 bases, with 11 bases spanning the gap.

The CDR3 reads CSVPAGHINYGYTF. The CDR3 DNA follows: TGCAGCGTCCCCGCGGGACACATTAACTATGGCTACACCTTC. The J gene is TRBJ1-2, the V gene TRBV29-1, with D tentatively TRBD1 (6 bases). CDR3 size: 14 residues. V was cut by 6 bases and J by 1 base, with 15 bases left in between. Per germline, CDR1 SQVTM and CDR2 ANQGSEA.

The sample holds one count of this clone. J is TRBJ1-4 and V is TRBV5-1; D unresolved. Germline CDR1 SGHRS, CDR2 YFSETQ. With 4 bases removed from V and 6 bases from J, the gap between germline ends came to 16 bases. The CDR3 contains 15 residues. The CDR3 nucleotides read TGCGCCAGCAGCGACGGCCCTACATGGGATGAAAAACTGTTTTTT. Its translation is CASSDGPTWDEKLFF.

V and J are TRBV6-1 and TRBJ1-5; no definite D call. The CDR3 totals 12 residues. Looked up from germline, CDR1 is MNHNS and CDR2 is SASEGT. Trimming stripped 3 bases from V and 10 bases from J, with 10 bases between. CDR3 protein: CASSEKGGPQHF. The CDR3 DNA reads as TGTGCCAGCAGTGAGAAGGGAGGCCCCCAGCATTTT.

This clone was counted a single time. The V call is TRBV27, the J call TRBJ1-5, with D tentatively TRBD1 (5 bases). CDR1 is MNHEY and CDR2 is SMNVEV in the germline V gene (reference sequence). Trimming took 2 bases from V and 0 from J, leaving 11 bases between them. CDR3 length: 16 amino acids. The CDR3, as DNA: TGTGCCAGCAGTTTAACCCTAGGGGATAGCAATCAGCCCCAGCATTTT. Residues: CASSLTLGDSNQPQHF.

About this clone itself: Additional DNA sequences in this sample encode the identical CDR3. This chain uses TRBV4-1 with TRBJ2-7; unclear D gene. The CDR3 sequence is 14 residues long. Germline CDR1 reads MGHRA; CDR2 reads YSYEKL. With 4 bases removed from V and 2 bases from J, the gap between germline ends came to 12 bases. This chain's CDR3 is CASSPAGLAYEQYF. The CDR3 DNA is TGCGCCAGCAGCCCAGCAGGTCTCGCCTACGAGCAGTACTTC.

The chain combines TRBV13 with TRBJ2-5; 8 nucleotides agree with TRBD1. The germline V gene has CDR1 PRHDT and CDR2 FYEKMQ (reference sequence). V shed 4 bases, J shed 4 bases, and the junction held 11 bases outside the gene matches. This CDR3 contains 16 residues. The CDR3 DNA follows: TGTGCCAGCAGCTCTATTGGACAGGGTAAGGGAGAGACCCAGTACTTC. It specifies CASSSIGQGKGETQYF.

The V and J genes are TRBV28 and TRBJ1-2; 8 bases match TRBD1. Germline values: CDR1 MDHEN, CDR2 SYDVKM. Losses at the gene ends were 6 bases for V and 4 bases for J; bases not matched to a gene: 13. The CDR3 totals 16 residues. CDR3: CASSQPPGQALYGYTF. In nucleotides, the CDR3 is TGTGCCAGCAGCCAACCCCCGGGACAGGCCCTCTATGGCTACACCTTC.

The rearrangement joins TRBV7-9 to TRBJ2-7, with TRBD2 matching over 8 bases. Trimming cost V 10 bases and J 3 bases; bases outside gene matches: 11. The CDR3 contains 14 residues. Germline V CDR1 and CDR2: SEHNR, FQNEAQ (reference sequence). Written as DNA, the CDR3 is TGTGCCATCATCCCACCTACTAGCGGCTACGAGCAGTACTTC. Its translation: CAIIPPTSGYEQYF.

The table lists this clone with a few counts. The V gene is TRBV2, the J gene TRBJ1-4; D remains ambiguous. This CDR3 is 13 amino acids long. Germline CDR1 is SNHLY and CDR2 is FYNNEI. The CDR3 region is CATVQAPNEKLFF. CDR3 sequence (DNA): TGTGCGACCGTGCAGGCTCCTAATGAAAAACTGTTTTTT.

This chain links TRBV4-2 with TRBJ2-7; 9 nucleotides match TRBD2. Germline V lookup: CDR1 LGHNA, CDR2 YNFKEQ. The CDR3 contains 16 residues. V gave up 0 bases and J gave up 3 bases; unmatched junction bases: 6. In DNA form, the CDR3 reads TGTGCCAGCAGCCAAGATATGCTAGCGGGATACTACGAGCAGTACTTC. Translating it yields CASSQDMLAGYYEQYF.

The CDR3 loop reads CASSYTGQGHGAEAFF. The CDR3 DNA reads as TGTGCCAGCAGTTACACCGGACAGGGGCACGGGGCTGAAGCTTTCTTT. V usage is TRBV6-6 and J usage is TRBJ1-1; the match to TRBD1 covers 9 bases. J gave up 6 bases and V 2 bases, and 10 bases lay outside the gene matches. CDR3 length: 16 residues. Germline CDR1 MNHNY, CDR2 SVGAGI (reference sequence).

J is TRBJ2-7 and V is TRBV7-9; no definite D call. In germline, CDR1 is SEHNR, CDR2 FQNEAQ (reference sequence). With 3 bases removed from V and 1 base from J, the gap between germline ends came to 10 bases. This CDR3 has 14 residues. In nucleotides, the CDR3 is TGTGCCAGCAGCTTCTCGAGTCTTTCCTACGAGCAGTACTTC. It specifies CASSFSSLSYEQYF. The variable domain in full, completed from reference TRBV7-9 and TRBJ2-7, reads DTGVSQNPRHKITKRGQNVTFRCDPISEHNRLYWYRQTLGQGPEFLTYFQNEAQLEKSRLLSDRFSAERPKGSFSTLEIQRTEQGDSAMYLCASSFSSLSYEQYFGPGTRLTVT.

The chain recombines TRBV12-1 with TRBJ2-7. TRBV12-1 is termed a pseudogene. The CDR3 is 13 amino acids. The CDR3 DNA sequence: TGTGCCAGCATCGGCCGTGGGCTACGAGGGCAGTACTTC. It yields the protein CASIGRGLRGQYF.

The chain uses TRBV28 and TRBJ2-7; D call uncertain. Germline CDR1 reads MDHEN; CDR2 reads SYDVKM. This CDR3 is 13 amino acids long. V was clipped by 3 bases and J by 7 bases, with 13 bases between them. The CDR3 DNA is TGTGCCAGCAGTTTCTCTGGGGTTTGGGAGCAGTACTTC. Its protein product is CASSFSGVWEQYF.

This chain links TRBV28 with TRBJ1-2; 7 bases map to TRBD1. The CDR3 is 13 residues long. Germline V gene data show CDR1 as MDHEN and CDR2 as SYDVKM. The trim removed 6 bases at V and 4 bases at J, leaving 5 bases unmatched. The CDR3 here is CASRPTGSYGYTF. The CDR3 region has the DNA TGTGCCAGCAGACCGACAGGGTCCTATGGCTACACCTTC.

The chain uses TRBV18 and TRBJ2-1, with D perhaps matching TRBD2 (5 bases). This CDR3 contains 15 residues. V dropped 6 bases and J dropped 1 base, with 13 bases sitting between them. CDR1 and CDR2 from the germline V gene are KGHSH and LQKENI. The CDR3 DNA reads TGTGCCAGCTCCGTTGCGGACTTTTCCTACAATGAGCAGTTCTTC. It yields the protein CASSVADFSYNEQFF.

V usage is TRBV7-3 and J usage is TRBJ2-7; D ambiguous. The CDR3 has 15 residues. V was shortened by 5 bases and J by 3 bases, with 17 bases between the two germline ends. Germline V CDR1 and CDR2: SGHTA, FQGTGA. This chain's CDR3 is CASSHHLQTGYEQYF. CDR3 in DNA: TGTGCCAGCAGCCACCACCTACAAACCGGCTACGAGCAGTACTTC.

As regards this clone: In the same sample, other DNA sequences code for this CDR3. CDR3: CASSVSAGYSYEQYF. CDR3 DNA sequence: TGTGCCAGCAGCGTATCGGCGGGGTACTCCTACGAGCAGTACTTC. This chain links TRBV9 with TRBJ2-7; the D gene is possibly TRBD2 (6 bases). Trimming cost V 1 base and J 0 bases, with 11 bases left between them. Germline loops: CDR1 SGDLS, CDR2 YYNGEE. The CDR3 is made up of 15 amino acids. Full variable domain (rest looked up from reference TRBV9 and TRBJ2-7): DSGVTQTPKHLITATGQRVTLRCSPRSGDLSVYWYQQSLDQGLQFLIQYYNGEERAKGNILERFSAQQFPDLHSELNLSSLELGDSALYFCASSVSAGYSYEQYFGPGTRLTVT.

The chain has TRBV7-9 and TRBJ2-1; maybe TRBD2 (5 bases). Trimming pared 3 bases from V and 8 bases from J, leaving 11 bases between. This CDR3 has 13 amino acids. Germline V gives CDR1 SEHNR, CDR2 FQNEAQ (reference sequence). The CDR3 protein is CASSFSSSDEQFF. Written as DNA, the CDR3 is TGTGCCAGCAGCTTCTCTAGCTCGGATGAGCAGTTCTTC.

The rearrangement joins TRBV29-1 to TRBJ1-1, with D unresolved. This CDR3 is built from 15 residues. Trimming removed 7 bases from V and 0 bases from J, with 18 bases in between. Germline assignment: CDR1 SQVTM and CDR2 ANQGSEA. CDR3 nucleotide sequence: TGCAGCGCCACCTCGGGGAGGCTCCTGAACACTGAAGCTTTCTTT. Its protein is CSATSGRLLNTEAFF. The entire variable domain, with the rest obtained from reference TRBV29-1 and TRBJ1-1, is as follows: SAVISQKPSRDICQRGTSLTIQCQVDSQVTMMFWYRQQPGQSLTLIATANQGSEATYESGFVIDKFPISRPNLTFSTLTVSNMSPEDSSIYLCSATSGRLLNTEAFFGQGTRLTVV.